This T cell receptor beta chain was recorded in a study of identical twins. Unmatched junction bases numbered 8, after V lost 4 bases and J lost 5 bases. This CDR3 region has 16 residues. This clonotype showed up many times. Each CDR3 protein gets one entry after TCRdb re-called the 5' RACE reads with MiXCR. The repertoire has around 690,000 distinct CDR3 sequences, about 20% of them found once; the top ten carry approximately 4.5%. In addition, the sample was reused for a study of T cells expressing NK-cell markers. Per that study: Anti-gamma-delta TCR antibody use in several experiments restricted sorting to alpha-beta TCR T cells.

This receptor was taken from a young woman in good health. Input material: PBMCs. The chain employs TRBV12-3 or TRBV12-4 and TRBJ1-5; 10 bases map to TRBD1. In nucleotides, the CDR3 is TGTGCCAGCAGTTCCCCGGGACAGGGGCAGCATCAGCCCCAGCATTTT. Residues: CASSSPGQGQHQPQHF.